The T cell receptor beta chain under discussion was sequenced for a study of CD4 T cells in relation to SARS-CoV-2 and coronaviruses. Study-level findings and limits: This crossreactivity analysis covered spike protein alone, no other viral proteins.

Remarks on this clone: Its antigen is unknown.

The table came from immunoSEQ multiplex PCR; TCRdb's copy has only in-frame clones and leaves some out. The table includes some 40,000 clones, more than 70% detected once. Germline lookup yields CDR1 DFQATT and CDR2 SNEGSKA (reference sequence). The CDR3 consists of 10 residues. V was trimmed by 6 bases and J by 4 bases, leaving 4 bases between them. Source material: naive CD4+ T cells from PBMCs, cultured in vitro. Subset given: naive CD4+ T cells isolated by negative enrichment. The sequence was obtained from an adult with COVID-19. V is TRBV20-1 and J is TRBJ2-1; D unresolved. The CDR3 DNA sequence: TGCAGTGCCGAGTACAATGAGCAGTTCTTC. Amino acids: CSAEYNEQFF.